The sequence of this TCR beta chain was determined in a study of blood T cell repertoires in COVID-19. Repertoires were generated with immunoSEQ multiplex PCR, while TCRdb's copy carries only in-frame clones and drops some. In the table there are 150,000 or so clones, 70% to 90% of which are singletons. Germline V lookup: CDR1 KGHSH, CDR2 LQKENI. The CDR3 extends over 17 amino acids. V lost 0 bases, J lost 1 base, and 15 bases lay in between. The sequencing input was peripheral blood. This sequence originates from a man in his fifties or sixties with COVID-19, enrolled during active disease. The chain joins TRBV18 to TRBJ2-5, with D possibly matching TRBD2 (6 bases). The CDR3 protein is CASSPPTVGRLQETQYF. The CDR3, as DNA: TGTGCCAGCTCACCACCGACTGTCGGGAGACTCCAAGAGACCCAGTACTTC.